The rows below give T cell receptor beta chains drawn from one sample of a study of shared clonotypes between healthy human individuals. Repertoires were generated with immunoSEQ multiplex PCR, while TCRdb's copy carries only in-frame clones and drops some. Of 550,000 to 750,000 clones listed, just under 97% are singletons. Sequenced material: naive CD8+ T cells sorted from blood. These receptors were obtained from a woman aged 30 to 39 in good health. Both conserved end residues are part of each CDR3. D genes are given only for firm matches. Rows give clone size only sometimes, using once, few, many, or a class for an expanded clone.

v_call	j_call	clone_size	d_call	cdr3_aa	cdr3_nt
TRBV27	TRBJ2-7	few	.	CASRYGTSYEQYF	TGTGCCAGCAGATACGGGACTTCTTACGAGCAGTACTTC
TRBV6-5	TRBJ2-7	once	.	CASSYRTASYEQYF	TGTGCCAGCAGTTACCGGACGGCTTCCTACGAGCAGTACTTC
TRBV4-1	TRBJ2-5	.	.	CASSQLLQGRGETQYF	TGCGCCAGCAGCCAACTTCTTCAGGGGCGAGGGGAGACCCAGTACTTC
TRBV4-1	TRBJ1-1	few	.	CASRIRDRDMNTEAFF	TGCGCCAGCAGAATCAGAGATCGGGACATGAACACTGAAGCTTTCTTT
TRBV28	TRBJ1-5	.	.	CATDEGGNNQPQHF	TGTGCCACGGACGAGGGGGGGAACAATCAGCCCCAGCATTTT
TRBV27	TRBJ2-7	.	TRBD2	CAIKTSGRGEQYF	TGTGCCATCAAGACTAGCGGGAGGGGCGAGCAGTACTTC
TRBV6-5	TRBJ2-5	once	TRBD1	CASSRTGARQETQYF	TGTGCCAGCAGTAGGACAGGGGCGAGGCAAGAGACCCAGTACTTC
TRBV4-1	TRBJ2-7	.	TRBD2	CASSQVAGALGYEQYF	TGCGCCAGCAGCCAAGTGGCGGGAGCACTTGGATACGAGCAGTACTTC
TRBV28	TRBJ1-2	.	.	CASSFAGRDGYTF	TGTGCCAGCAGTTTCGCGGGGCGCGATGGCTACACCTTC
TRBV14	TRBJ2-3	.	TRBD2	CASSLGVLVAGDNTQYF	TGTGCCAGCAGCCTTGGAGTATTGGTAGCGGGAGATAATACGCAGTATTTT
TRBV5-6	TRBJ2-7	.	.	CASSLGSSYEQYF	TGTGCCAGCAGCTTGGGTAGCTCCTACGAGCAGTACTTC
TRBV28	TRBJ2-7	.	.	CASSLVMEGYEQYF	TGTGCCAGCAGTCTCGTGATGGAGGGGTACGAGCAGTACTTC
TRBV15	TRBJ2-7	once	.	CATSSPRASEQYF	TGTGCCACCAGCAGCCCCAGGGCTAGCGAGCAGTACTTC
TRBV6-6	TRBJ2-7	.	.	CASSYSPGTEQYF	TGTGCCAGCAGTTACTCGCCCGGGACCGAGCAGTACTTC
TRBV5-1	TRBJ2-1	.	.	CASSLLGGVDYNEQFF	TGCGCCAGCAGCTTGCTGGGGGGAGTCGATTACAATGAGCAGTTCTTC
TRBV5-1	TRBJ2-7	.	.	CASSSPGAYEQYF	TGCGCCAGCAGCTCTCCAGGGGCCTACGAGCAGTACTTC
TRBV29-1	TRBJ2-2	.	TRBD1	CSVEDLGTVHTGELFF	TGCAGCGTTGAAGATCTGGGGACAGTACACACCGGGGAGCTGTTTTTT
TRBV7-9	TRBJ2-1	.	.	CASSLGNENEQFF	TGTGCCAGCAGCTTGGGTAATGAGAATGAGCAGTTCTTC
TRBV27	TRBJ1-3	.	.	CASSPVVSGSGNTIYF	TGTGCCAGCAGTCCGGTGGTGTCGGGCTCTGGAAACACCATATATTTT
TRBV21-1	TRBJ1-5	.	.	CASSARDRGRCNQPQHF	TGTGCCAGCAGCGCGCGGGACAGGGGTAGGTGCAATCAGCCCCAGCATTTT
TRBV6-6	TRBJ2-5	.	.	CASSAQGFRSETQYF	TGTGCCAGCAGTGCACAGGGTTTTCGTTCGGAGACCCAGTACTTC
TRBV28	TRBJ2-3	once	.	CASTGDTDTQYF	TGTGCCAGCACAGGGGACACAGATACGCAGTATTTT
TRBV2	TRBJ1-4	.	TRBD1	CASGQAVREKLFF	TGTGCCAGTGGACAGGCCGTGAGGGAAAAACTGTTTTTT
TRBV30	TRBJ1-3	few	.	CAWNPTISDTIYF	TGTGCCTGGAATCCTACGATCTCTGACACCATATATTTT
TRBV5-8	TRBJ2-5	.	TRBD2	CASSFTGTNGGTQYF	TGTGCCAGCAGCTTTACCGGGACTAACGGGGGGACCCAGTACTTC
TRBV5-6	TRBJ2-3	.	.	CASSLQRNTDTQYF	TGTGCCAGCAGCTTGCAGCGGAACACAGATACGCAGTATTTT
TRBV2	TRBJ2-7	.	.	CASSGSSAAYEQYF	TGTGCCAGCAGTGGTTCTAGCGCCGCCTACGAGCAGTACTTC
TRBV5-6	TRBJ1-2	.	TRBD1	CASSLPSTGVQYGYTF	TGTGCCAGCAGCTTGCCATCGACAGGGGTACAGTATGGCTACACCTTC
TRBV6-5	TRBJ1-1	.	.	CASSSGLSMNTEAFF	TGTGCCAGCAGTTCAGGGTTAAGCATGAACACTGAAGCTTTCTTT
TRBV13	TRBJ2-7	.	.	CASSLGQRSGYEQYF	TGTGCCAGCAGCTTAGGGCAGCGCTCGGGCTACGAGCAGTACTTC
TRBV5-8	TRBJ1-1	.	.	CASSLVGMNTEAFF	TGTGCCAGCAGCTTGGTCGGCATGAACACTGAAGCTTTCTTT
TRBV28	TRBJ1-1	.	.	CASSFFRQDEAFF	TGTGCCAGCAGTTTTTTCCGCCAGGATGAAGCTTTCTTT
TRBV5-6	TRBJ2-7	.	.	CASSLVRGNEQYF	TGTGCCAGCAGCTTAGTCAGGGGCAACGAGCAGTACTTC
TRBV27	TRBJ2-7	.	TRBD1	CASSPGTGNPYEQYF	TGTGCCAGCAGTCCCGGGACAGGGAACCCCTACGAGCAGTACTTC
TRBV5-1	TRBJ1-1	once	TRBD1	CASSWTGAMNTEAFF	TGCGCCAGCAGCTGGACAGGGGCAATGAACACTGAAGCTTTCTTT
TRBV7-8	TRBJ2-1	.	.	CASSPTAQHLYNEQFF	TGTGCCAGCAGTCCTACCGCGCAGCATCTCTACAATGAGCAGTTCTTC
TRBV29-1	TRBJ2-4	.	.	CSVVQLNIQYF	TGCAGCGTTGTACAATTAAACATTCAGTACTTC
TRBV15	TRBJ2-3	.	TRBD1	CATSRVGDSGDTQYF	TGTGCCACCAGCAGAGTGGGGGACAGTGGGGATACGCAGTATTTT
TRBV30	TRBJ1-5	.	.	CAWSVPGMAYQPQHF	TGTGCCTGGAGTGTCCCGGGAATGGCCTATCAGCCCCAGCATTTT
TRBV27	TRBJ1-5	.	TRBD1	CASSSGTGVHF	TGTGCCAGCAGTTCCGGGACAGGGGTCCATTTT
TRBV7-9	TRBJ2-4	.	.	CASSLAWQEVAIQYF	TGTGCCAGCAGCTTAGCATGGCAGGAGGTGGCCATTCAGTACTTC
TRBV11-2	TRBJ2-3	.	.	CASSSPAGQSTQYF	TGTGCCAGCAGCTCGCCGGCGGGGCAGTCGACGCAGTATTTT
TRBV5-1	TRBJ1-1	.	.	CASSLDRLNTEAFF	TGCGCCAGCAGCTTGGACAGATTGAACACTGAAGCTTTCTTT
TRBV13	TRBJ2-7	.	TRBD2	CASSLGTSDYYEQYF	TGTGCCAGCAGCTTAGGAACTAGCGACTATTACGAGCAGTACTTC
TRBV27	TRBJ2-7	once	TRBD2	CASQQASGRYEQYF	TGTGCCAGCCAACAGGCTAGCGGGAGATACGAGCAGTACTTC
TRBV15	TRBJ1-5	.	.	CATSRERSGGNQPQHF	TGTGCCACCAGCAGAGAACGCTCGGGAGGCAATCAGCCCCAGCATTTT
TRBV5-1	TRBJ1-1	.	TRBD1	CASSLTGVNTEAFF	TGCGCCAGCAGCCTAACAGGGGTGAACACTGAAGCTTTCTTT
TRBV4-1	TRBJ2-2	.	TRBD2	CASSQAGGRRYTGELFF	TGCGCCAGCAGCCAAGCGGGAGGGCGGCGGTACACCGGGGAGCTGTTTTTT
TRBV19	TRBJ2-2	.	.	CASSSGVEELFF	TGTGCCAGTAGCAGTGGGGTCGAGGAGCTGTTTTTT
TRBV10-2	TRBJ2-1	.	.	CASSEGHEQFF	TGCGCCAGCAGTGAGGGCCATGAGCAGTTCTTC
TRBV19	TRBJ2-7	.	TRBD1	CASSYGQGAYEQYF	TGTGCCAGTAGTTACGGACAGGGAGCCTACGAGCAGTACTTC
TRBV19	TRBJ2-2	.	.	CASSTTVANTGELFF	TGTGCCAGTAGTACGACAGTTGCGAACACCGGGGAGCTGTTTTTT
TRBV4-1	TRBJ2-7	.	.	CASSQTGARTYEQYF	TGCGCCAGCAGCCAAACGGGAGCTCGAACCTACGAGCAGTACTTC
TRBV6-4	TRBJ2-1	.	TRBD2	CASSALAVDNEQFF	TGTGCCAGCAGTGCACTAGCGGTTGACAATGAGCAGTTCTTC
TRBV13	TRBJ2-7	.	.	CASSLGRGSYEQYF	TGTGCCAGCAGCTTAGGCAGGGGATCCTACGAGCAGTACTTC